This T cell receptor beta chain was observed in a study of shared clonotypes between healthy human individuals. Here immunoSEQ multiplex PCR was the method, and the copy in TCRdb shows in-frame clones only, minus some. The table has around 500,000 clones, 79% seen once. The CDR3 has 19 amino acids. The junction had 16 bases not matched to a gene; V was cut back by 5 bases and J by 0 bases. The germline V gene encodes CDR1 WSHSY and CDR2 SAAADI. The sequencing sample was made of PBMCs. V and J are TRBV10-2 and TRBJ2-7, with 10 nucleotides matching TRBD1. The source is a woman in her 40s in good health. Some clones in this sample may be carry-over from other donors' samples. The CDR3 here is CASSTPPGQGSASSYEQYF. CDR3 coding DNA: TGCGCCAGCAGTACTCCCCCGGGACAGGGGTCCGCAAGCTCCTACGAGCAGTACTTC.